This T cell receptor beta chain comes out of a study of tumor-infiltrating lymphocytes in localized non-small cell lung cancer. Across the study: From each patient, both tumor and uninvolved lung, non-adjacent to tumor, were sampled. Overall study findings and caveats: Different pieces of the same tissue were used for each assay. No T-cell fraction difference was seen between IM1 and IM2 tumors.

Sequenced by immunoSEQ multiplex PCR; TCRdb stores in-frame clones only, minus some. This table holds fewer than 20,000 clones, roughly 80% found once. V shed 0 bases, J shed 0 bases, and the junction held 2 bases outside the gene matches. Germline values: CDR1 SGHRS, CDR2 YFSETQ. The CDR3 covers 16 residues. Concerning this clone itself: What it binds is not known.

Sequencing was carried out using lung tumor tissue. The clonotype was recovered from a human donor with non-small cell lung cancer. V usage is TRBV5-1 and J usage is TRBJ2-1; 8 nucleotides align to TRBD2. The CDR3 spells CASSLVLAGSYNEQFF. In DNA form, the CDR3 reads TGCGCCAGCAGCTTGGTGCTAGCGGGCTCCTACAATGAGCAGTTCTTC.